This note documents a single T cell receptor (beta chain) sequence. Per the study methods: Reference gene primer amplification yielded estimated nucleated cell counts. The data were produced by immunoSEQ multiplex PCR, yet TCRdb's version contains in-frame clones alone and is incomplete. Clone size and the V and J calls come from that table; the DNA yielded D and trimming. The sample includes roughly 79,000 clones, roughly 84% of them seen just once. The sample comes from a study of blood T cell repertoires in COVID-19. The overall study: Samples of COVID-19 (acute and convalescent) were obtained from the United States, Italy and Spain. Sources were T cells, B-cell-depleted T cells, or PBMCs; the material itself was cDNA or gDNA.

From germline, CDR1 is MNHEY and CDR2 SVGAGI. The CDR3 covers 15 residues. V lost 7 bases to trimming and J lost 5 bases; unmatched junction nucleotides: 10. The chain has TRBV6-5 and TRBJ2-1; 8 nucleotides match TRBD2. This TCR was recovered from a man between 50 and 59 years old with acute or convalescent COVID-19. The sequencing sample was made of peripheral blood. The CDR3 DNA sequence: TGTGCCAGCAATTCGGGGGGGTACGTTGACAATGAGCAGTTCTTC. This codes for CASNSGGYVDNEQFF.